These 14 T cell receptor beta chains came from one sample sequenced in a study of multiple sclerosis patients with progressive multifocal leukoencephalopathy. Profiling relied on immunoSEQ multiplex PCR, and the TCRdb table lists in-frame clones only, not all of them. The sample includes approximately 29,000 clones, 85% to 90% seen only once; the top ten take approximately 13%. Time point in this sample: time of PML onset. The input for sequencing was PBMCs, taken from a patient treated with natalizumab. These receptors were collected from a woman between 25 and 40 years old with progressive multifocal leukoencephalopathy.

This chain links TRBV6-1 with TRBJ2-3, with D possibly being TRBD1 (5 bases). CDR3 length: 14 amino acids. The V and J ends lost 7 bases and 0 bases respectively, with 11 bases between them. Germline CDR1 reads MNHNS; CDR2 reads SASEGT. The CDR3 spells CASTSTASTDTQYF. CDR3 DNA: TGTGCCAGCACCTCGACAGCTAGCACAGATACGCAGTATTTT.

The rearrangement uses TRBV2 and TRBJ1-5; 8 bases agree with TRBD1. This CDR3 spans 15 amino acids. Germline assignment: CDR1 SNHLY and CDR2 FYNNEI. With 5 bases clipped from V and 5 bases from J, the junction kept 8 bases outside the gene matches. The CDR3 loop reads CASSNGDRGHQPQHF. DNA of the CDR3: TGTGCCAGCAGTAACGGAGACAGGGGACATCAGCCCCAGCATTTT.

This chain joins TRBV6-5 and TRBJ2-1; D unresolved. The length of the CDR3 is 15 residues. Germline V lookup: CDR1 MNHEY, CDR2 SVGAGI. V was clipped by 7 bases and J by 8 bases, with 21 bases between them. CDR3 DNA: TGTGCCAGCACCCCCGTTCCCGGGCCCTTTGATGAGCAGTTCTTC. Its protein product is CASTPVPGPFDEQFF.

The chain employs TRBV30 and TRBJ1-6; 7 bases are shared with TRBD1. The CDR3 totals 17 residues. Germline V lookup: CDR1 GTSNPN, CDR2 SVGIG (reference sequence). Unmatched junction bases numbered 14, after V lost 3 bases and J lost 6 bases. The CDR3 loop reads CAWSNTGVLDGNSPLHF. The CDR3 nucleotides are TGTGCCTGGAGCAACACAGGGGTCCTTGACGGTAATTCACCCCTCCACTTT. Looking up the rest from reference TRBV30 and TRBJ1-6 gives the full variable domain: SQTIHQWPATLVQPVGSPLSLECTVEGTSNPNLYWYRQAAGRGLQLLFYSVGIGQISSEVPQNLSASRPQDRQFILSSKKLLLSDSGFYLCAWSNTGVLDGNSPLHFGNGTRLTVT.

This clone was seen more than once but under ten times. The chain joins TRBV5-1 to TRBJ2-5, with TRBD2 matching over 8 bases. The CDR3 runs to 15 residues. Germline CDR1 and CDR2: SGHRS and YFSETQ. Losses at the gene ends were 0 bases for V and 5 bases for J; bases not matched to a gene: 6. CDR3 residues: CASSLAGGGLETQYF. In DNA, the CDR3 is TGCGCCAGCAGCTTGGCCGGGGGGGGGCTTGAGACCCAGTACTTC. Combining the CDR3 with reference TRBV5-1 and TRBJ2-5 gives the whole variable domain KAGVTQTPRYLIKTRGQQVTLSCSPISGHRSVSWYQQTPGQGLQFLFEYFSETQRNKGNFPGRFSGRQFSNSRSEMNVSTLELGDSALYLCASSLAGGGLETQYFGPGTRLLVL.

The rearrangement joins TRBV28 to TRBJ2-7; D ambiguous. The CDR3 has 11 residues. Trimming removed 2 bases at V and 5 bases at J, with 4 bases between. Germline CDR1 and CDR2: MDHEN and SYDVKM. The CDR3 loop reads CASSLDDEQYF. The DNA of the CDR3 is TGTGCCAGCAGTTTAGACGACGAGCAGTACTTC.

The V call is TRBV6-5, the J call TRBJ2-3, with 9 nucleotides matching TRBD1. V trimming: 6 bases; J trimming: 4 bases; junction bases outside the gene matches: 5. The germline CDR1 and CDR2 sequences are MNHEY and SVGAGI. There are 14 residues in the CDR3. The DNA for the CDR3 is TGTGCCAGCAGAGTAACAGGGGGCGCAGATACGCAGTATTTT. This encodes CASRVTGGADTQYF.

The rearrangement links TRBV6-5 to TRBJ1-1, with no clear D. Germline V CDR1 and CDR2: MNHEY, SVGAGI. Trimming stripped 5 bases from V and 7 bases from J, with 8 bases between. The CDR3 runs 11 residues. CDR3 protein: CASSPGLEAFF. Written as DNA, the CDR3 is TGTGCCAGCAGTCCAGGCCTTGAAGCTTTCTTT.

With respect to this clone: The junction departs from the called germline gene at one end, perhaps through a read error. This chain links TRBV5-1 with TRBJ2-1, with TRBD1 identical over 12 bases. CDR1 SGHRS and CDR2 YFSETQ come from the germline V gene. This CDR3 has 15 amino acids. The CDR3 coding sequence is TGCGCCAGCAGCTTCGGGACAGGGGGCTACGATGAGCAGTTCTTC. Its translation is CASSFGTGGYDEQFF.

The rearrangement uses TRBV7-9 and TRBJ1-1; D is perhaps TRBD1 (6 bases). In germline, CDR1 is SEHNR, CDR2 FQNEAQ (reference sequence). CDR3 length: 14 amino acids. V lost 5 bases to trimming and J lost 5 bases, with 15 bases between them. DNA of the CDR3: TGTGCCAGCAGCCCCCGGGACATGATAACTGAAGCTTTCTTT. This encodes CASSPRDMITEAFF.

Comments on this clone: The same CDR3 arises from other DNA sequences in this sample as well. V gene TRBV18 combines with J gene TRBJ2-2; D call uncertain. This CDR3 has 12 amino acids. Germline assignment: CDR1 KGHSH and CDR2 LQKENI. The V end lost 4 bases, the J end lost 4 bases, and 4 bases lay between the germline ends. CDR3: CASSLLTGELFF. CDR3 DNA: TGTGCCAGCTCACTGCTCACCGGGGAGCTGTTTTTT. The variable domain in full, with the rest retrieved from reference TRBV18 and TRBJ2-2, is NAGVMQNPRHLVRRRGQEARLRCSPMKGHSHVYWYRQLPEEGLKFMVYLQKENIIDESGMPKERFSAEFPKEGPSILRIQQVVRGDSAAYFCASSLLTGELFFGEGSRLTVL.

CDR3 bases: TGTGCCTGGAGTGGGGGACAGACTAGCAATCAGCCCCAGCATTTT. It codes for CAWSGGQTSNQPQHF. This rearrangement joins TRBV30 to TRBJ1-5; 7 bases line up with TRBD1. V was pared by 1 base and J by 0 bases, with 3 bases of the junction left unmatched. This CDR3 is 15 amino acids long. Germline CDR1 is GTSNPN and CDR2 is SVGIG (reference sequence).

The V and J genes are TRBV5-1 and TRBJ1-1; no reliable D call. This CDR3 spans 12 amino acids. Germline CDR1 SGHRS, CDR2 YFSETQ. Trimming removed 8 bases at V and 0 bases at J, with 8 bases between. The chain's CDR3 is CASPVLNTEAFF. The CDR3 nucleotides are TGCGCCAGTCCGGTTTTGAACACTGAAGCTTTCTTT.

J is TRBJ1-2 and V is TRBV7-2; no clear D gene. The germline V gene encodes CDR1 SGHTA and CDR2 FQGNSA. This CDR3 is 13 amino acids long. V lost 5 bases and J 2 bases, leaving 9 bases between the germline ends. CDR3 region: CASSPSGNYGYTF. The CDR3 nucleotides are TGTGCCAGCAGCCCAAGCGGAAACTATGGCTACACCTTC.